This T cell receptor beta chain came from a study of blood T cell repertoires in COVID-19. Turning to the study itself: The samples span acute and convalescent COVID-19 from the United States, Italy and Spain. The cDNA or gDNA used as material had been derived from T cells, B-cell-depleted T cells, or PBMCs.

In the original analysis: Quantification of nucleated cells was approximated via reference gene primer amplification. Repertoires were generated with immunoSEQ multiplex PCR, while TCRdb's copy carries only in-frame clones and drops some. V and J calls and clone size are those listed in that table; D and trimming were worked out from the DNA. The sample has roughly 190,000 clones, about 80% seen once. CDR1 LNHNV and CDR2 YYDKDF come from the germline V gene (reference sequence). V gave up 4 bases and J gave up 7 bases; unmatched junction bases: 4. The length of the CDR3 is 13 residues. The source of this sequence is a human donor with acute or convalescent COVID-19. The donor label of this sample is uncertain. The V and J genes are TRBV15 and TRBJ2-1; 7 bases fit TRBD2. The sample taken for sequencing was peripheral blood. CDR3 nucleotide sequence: TGTGCCACCAGCAACTTAGCGGGTAATGAGCAGTTCTTC. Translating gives CATSNLAGNEQFF.